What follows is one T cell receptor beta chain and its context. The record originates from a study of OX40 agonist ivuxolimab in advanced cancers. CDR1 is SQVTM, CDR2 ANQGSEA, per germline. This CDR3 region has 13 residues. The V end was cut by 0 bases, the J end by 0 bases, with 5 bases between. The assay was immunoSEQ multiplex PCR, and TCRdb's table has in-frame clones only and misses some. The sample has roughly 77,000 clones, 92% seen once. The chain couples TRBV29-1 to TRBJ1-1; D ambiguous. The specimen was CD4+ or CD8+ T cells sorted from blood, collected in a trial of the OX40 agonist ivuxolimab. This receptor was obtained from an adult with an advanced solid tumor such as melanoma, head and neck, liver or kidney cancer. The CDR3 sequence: CSVEDIMNTEAFF. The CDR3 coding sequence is TGCAGCGTTGAAGACATCATGAACACTGAAGCTTTCTTT.